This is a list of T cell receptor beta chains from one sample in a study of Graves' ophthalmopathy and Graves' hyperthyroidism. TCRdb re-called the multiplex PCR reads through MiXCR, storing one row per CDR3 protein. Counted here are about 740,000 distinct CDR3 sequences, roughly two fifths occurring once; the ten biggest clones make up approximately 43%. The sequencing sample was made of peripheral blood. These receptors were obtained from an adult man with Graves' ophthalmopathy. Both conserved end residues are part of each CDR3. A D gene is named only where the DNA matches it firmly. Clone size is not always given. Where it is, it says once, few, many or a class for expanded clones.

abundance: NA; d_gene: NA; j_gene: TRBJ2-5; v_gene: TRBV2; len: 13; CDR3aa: CASSEGISETQYF; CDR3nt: TGTGCCAGCAGTGAGGGGATTTCGGAGACCCAGTACTTC
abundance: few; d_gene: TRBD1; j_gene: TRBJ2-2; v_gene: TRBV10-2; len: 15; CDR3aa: CASSPDREDTGELFF; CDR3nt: TGCGCCAGCAGTCCTGACAGGGAAGACACCGGGGAGCTGTTTTTT
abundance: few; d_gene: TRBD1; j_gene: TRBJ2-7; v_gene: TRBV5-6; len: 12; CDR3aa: CASSPGTGRQYF; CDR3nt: TGTGCCAGCAGCCCAGGGACAGGACGGCAGTACTTC
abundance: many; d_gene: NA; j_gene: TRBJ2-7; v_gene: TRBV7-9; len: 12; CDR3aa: CASSTRGYEQYF; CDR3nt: TGTGCCAGCAGTACCAGGGGCTACGAGCAGTACTTC
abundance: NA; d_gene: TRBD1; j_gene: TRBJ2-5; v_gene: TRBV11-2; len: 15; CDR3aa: CASSLGTGVMETQYF; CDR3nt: TGTGCCAGCAGCTTGGGGACAGGGGTTATGGAGACCCAGTACTTC
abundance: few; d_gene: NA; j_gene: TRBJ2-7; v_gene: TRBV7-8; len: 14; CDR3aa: CASSIVRNQGEQYF; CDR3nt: TGTGCCAGCAGTATAGTGCGAAATCAGGGCGAGCAGTACTTC
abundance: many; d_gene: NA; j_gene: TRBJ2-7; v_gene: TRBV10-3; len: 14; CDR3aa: CAIRERGSSYEQYF; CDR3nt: TGTGCCATCAGGGAAAGGGGAAGCTCCTACGAGCAGTACTTC
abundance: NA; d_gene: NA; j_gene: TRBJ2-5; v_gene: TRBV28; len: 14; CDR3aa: CASRVGQRGETQYF; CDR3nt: TGTGCCAGCAGGGTGGGACAGCGGGGGGAGACCCAGTACTTC
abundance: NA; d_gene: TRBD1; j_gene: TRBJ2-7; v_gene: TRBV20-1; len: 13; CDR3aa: CSALGQGVGEQYF; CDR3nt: TGCAGTGCGCTGGGACAGGGAGTGGGCGAGCAGTACTTC
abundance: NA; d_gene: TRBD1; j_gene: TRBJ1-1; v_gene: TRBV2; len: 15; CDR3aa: CASLLTGGLGTEAFF; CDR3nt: TGTGCCAGCCTATTGACAGGGGGTTTGGGCACTGAAGCTTTCTTT
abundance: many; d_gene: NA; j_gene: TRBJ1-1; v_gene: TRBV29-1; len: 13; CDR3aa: CSVRDGENTEAFF; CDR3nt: TGCAGCGTCCGTGACGGGGAGAACACTGAAGCTTTCTTT
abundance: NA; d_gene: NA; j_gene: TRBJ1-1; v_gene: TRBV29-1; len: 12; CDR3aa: CSVVVQGQKAFF; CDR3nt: TGCAGCGTTGTGGTACAGGGCCAGAAAGCTTTCTTT
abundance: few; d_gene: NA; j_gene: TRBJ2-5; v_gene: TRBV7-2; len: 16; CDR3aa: CASSAEPLGVGETQYF; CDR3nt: TGTGCCAGCAGCGCTGAACCTCTAGGGGTCGGAGAGACCCAGTACTTC
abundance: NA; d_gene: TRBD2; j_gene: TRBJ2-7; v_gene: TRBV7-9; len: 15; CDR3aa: CASSLGRGANYEQYF; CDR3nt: TGTGCCAGCAGCCTGGGGCGGGGGGCAAACTACGAGCAGTACTTC
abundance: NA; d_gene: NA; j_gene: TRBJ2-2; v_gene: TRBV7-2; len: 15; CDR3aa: CASSFQQPGDGELFF; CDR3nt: TGTGCCAGCAGCTTCCAACAACCAGGTGACGGGGAGCTGTTTTTT
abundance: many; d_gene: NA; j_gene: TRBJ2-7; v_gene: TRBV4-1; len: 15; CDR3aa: CASSQDRDAPYEQYF; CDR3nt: TGCGCCAGCAGCCAGGACCGGGACGCGCCCTACGAGCAGTACTTC
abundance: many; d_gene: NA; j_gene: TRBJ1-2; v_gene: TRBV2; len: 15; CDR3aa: CASSEGRQASYGYTF; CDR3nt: TGTGCCAGCAGTGAAGGCCGACAGGCGAGCTATGGCTACACCTTC
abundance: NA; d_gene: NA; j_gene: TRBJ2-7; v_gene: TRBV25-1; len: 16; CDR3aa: CASSPTSDRHLYEQYF; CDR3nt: TGTGCCAGCAGTCCGACCTCGGACAGACACCTCTACGAGCAGTACTTC
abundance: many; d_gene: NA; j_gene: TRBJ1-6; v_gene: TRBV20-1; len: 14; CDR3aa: CSARSGVVNSPLHF; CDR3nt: TGCAGTGCTAGATCAGGGGTGGTTAATTCACCCCTCCACTTT
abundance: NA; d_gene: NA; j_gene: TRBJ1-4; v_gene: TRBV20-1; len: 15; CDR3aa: CSADDRTDANEKLFF; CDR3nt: TGCAGTGCTGACGATAGGACAGATGCTAATGAAAAACTGTTTTTT
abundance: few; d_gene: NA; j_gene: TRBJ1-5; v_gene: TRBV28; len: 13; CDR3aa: CASSRTVTQPQHF; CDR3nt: TGTGCCAGCAGCAGGACAGTAACTCAGCCCCAGCATTTT
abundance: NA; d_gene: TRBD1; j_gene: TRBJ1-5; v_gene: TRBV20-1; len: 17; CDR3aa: CSASRTGLVPSNQPQHF; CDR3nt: TGCAGTGCTTCTCGGACAGGGCTCGTGCCTAGCAATCAGCCCCAGCATTTT
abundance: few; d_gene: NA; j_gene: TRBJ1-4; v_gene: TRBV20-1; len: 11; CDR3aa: CSGQSDEKLFF; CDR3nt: TGCAGTGGACAGTCGGATGAAAAACTGTTTTTT
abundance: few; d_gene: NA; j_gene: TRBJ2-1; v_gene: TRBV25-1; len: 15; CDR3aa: CASSEYESSYNEQFF; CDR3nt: TGTGCCAGCAGTGAATATGAAAGCTCCTACAATGAGCAGTTCTTC
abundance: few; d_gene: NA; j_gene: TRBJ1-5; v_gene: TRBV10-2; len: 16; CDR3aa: CASSRGLGTSNQPQHF; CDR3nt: TGTGCCAGCAGCCGGGGGTTGGGGACCAGCAATCAGCCCCAGCATTTT
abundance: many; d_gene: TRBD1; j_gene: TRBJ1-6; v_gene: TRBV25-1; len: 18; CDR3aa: CASSPLTKRGDRYSPLHF; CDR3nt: TGTGCCAGCAGTCCACTAACCAAGAGGGGGGACAGATATTCACCCCTCCACTTT
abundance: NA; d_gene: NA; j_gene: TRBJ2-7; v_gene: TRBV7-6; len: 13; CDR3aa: CASSRDSLGEQYF; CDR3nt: TGTGCCAGCAGTCGAGACTCCCTTGGGGAGCAGTACTTC
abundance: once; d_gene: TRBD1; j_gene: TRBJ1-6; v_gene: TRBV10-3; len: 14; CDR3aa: CAISMDRGNSPLHF; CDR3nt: TGTGCCATCAGTATGGACAGGGGAAATTCACCCCTCCACTTT
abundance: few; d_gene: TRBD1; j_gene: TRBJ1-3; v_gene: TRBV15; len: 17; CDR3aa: CATSSSGWDRAKNTIYF; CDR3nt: TGTGCCACCAGCTCCTCAGGTTGGGACAGGGCGAAAAACACCATATATTTT
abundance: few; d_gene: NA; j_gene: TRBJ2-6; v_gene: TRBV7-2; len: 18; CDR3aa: CASSTDSYLDSGANVLTF; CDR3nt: TGTGCCAGCAGCACCGACAGTTACCTCGACTCTGGGGCCAACGTCCTGACTTTC
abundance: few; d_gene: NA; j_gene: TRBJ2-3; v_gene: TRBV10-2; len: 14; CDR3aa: CASSALRESDTQYF; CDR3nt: TGCGCCAGCAGTGCGCTCAGGGAGTCGGATACGCAGTATTTT
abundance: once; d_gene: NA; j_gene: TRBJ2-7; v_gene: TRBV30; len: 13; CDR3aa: CAWSGSGLGEQYF; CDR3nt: TGTGCCTGGAGTGGGTCAGGGTTAGGCGAGCAGTACTTC
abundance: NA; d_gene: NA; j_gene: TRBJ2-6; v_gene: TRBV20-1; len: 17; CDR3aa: CSARDPVISSGANVLTF; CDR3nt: TGCAGTGCTAGAGATCCCGTGATATCCTCTGGGGCCAACGTCCTGACTTTC
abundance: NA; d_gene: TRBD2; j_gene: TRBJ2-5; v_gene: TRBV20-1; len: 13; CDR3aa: CSARLAGRETQYF; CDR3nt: TGCAGTGCTAGACTAGCGGGACGAGAGACCCAGTACTTC
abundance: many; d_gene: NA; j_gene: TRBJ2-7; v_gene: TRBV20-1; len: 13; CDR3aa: CSARARVSYEQYF; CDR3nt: TGCAGTGCTAGAGCCCGTGTTTCCTACGAGCAGTACTTC
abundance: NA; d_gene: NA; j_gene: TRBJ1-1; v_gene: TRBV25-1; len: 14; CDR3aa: CASSITGAQSEAFF; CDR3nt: TGTGCCAGCAGCATAACCGGGGCTCAGTCCGAAGCTTTCTTT
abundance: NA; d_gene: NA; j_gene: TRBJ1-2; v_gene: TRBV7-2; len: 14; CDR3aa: CASSVDATNYGYTF; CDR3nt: TGTGCCAGCAGCGTTGACGCGACTAACTATGGCTACACCTTC
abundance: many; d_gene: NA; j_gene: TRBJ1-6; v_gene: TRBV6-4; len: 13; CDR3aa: CASSDGVRAPLHF; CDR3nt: TGTGCCAGCAGTGACGGGGTTCGCGCACCCCTCCACTTT
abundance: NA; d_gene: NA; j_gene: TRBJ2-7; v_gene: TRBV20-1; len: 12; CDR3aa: CSAIRDSYERYF; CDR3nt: TGCAGTGCTATTCGAGACTCCTACGAGCGGTACTTC
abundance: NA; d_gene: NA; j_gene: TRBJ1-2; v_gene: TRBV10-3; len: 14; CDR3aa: CASSPLGEWYGYTF; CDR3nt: TGTGCCAGCAGTCCGTTGGGGGAGTGGTATGGCTACACCTTC
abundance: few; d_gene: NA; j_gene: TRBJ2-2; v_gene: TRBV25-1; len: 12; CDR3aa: CASSLYGGELFF; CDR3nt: TGTGCCAGCAGCCTCTACGGCGGGGAGCTGTTTTTT
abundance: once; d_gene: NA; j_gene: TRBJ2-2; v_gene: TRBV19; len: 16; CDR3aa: CVCRPPELGYTGELFF; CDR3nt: TGTGTCTGTCGTCCCCCGGAGCTCGGATACACCGGGGAGCTGTTTTTT
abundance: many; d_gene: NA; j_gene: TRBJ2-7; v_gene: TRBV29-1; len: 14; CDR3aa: CSVLDRRSAYEQYF; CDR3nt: TGCAGCGTCCTCGACAGGCGGAGCGCCTACGAGCAGTACTTC
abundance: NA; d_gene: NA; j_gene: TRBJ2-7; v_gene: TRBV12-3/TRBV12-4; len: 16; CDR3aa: CASSPVGRDRSYEQYF; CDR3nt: TGTGCCAGCAGCCCAGTAGGACGGGACCGGAGTTACGAGCAGTACTTC
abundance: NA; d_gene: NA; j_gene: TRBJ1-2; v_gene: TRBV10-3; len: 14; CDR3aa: CAIRAIGPGVGYTF; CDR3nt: TGTGCCATCAGAGCTATCGGACCGGGTGTTGGGTACACCTTC
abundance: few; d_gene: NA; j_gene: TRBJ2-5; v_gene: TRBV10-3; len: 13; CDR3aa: CASLQPLRETQYF; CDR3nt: TGTGCCAGTCTCCAACCGCTTCGGGAGACCCAGTACTTC
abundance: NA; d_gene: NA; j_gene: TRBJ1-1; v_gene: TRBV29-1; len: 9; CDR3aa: CSAKTGAFF; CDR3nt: TGCAGCGCCAAGACAGGAGCTTTCTTT
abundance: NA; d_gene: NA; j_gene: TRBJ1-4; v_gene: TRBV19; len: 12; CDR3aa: CATPGGRTKLFF; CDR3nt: TGTGCCACCCCCGGGGGACGGACGAAACTGTTTTTT
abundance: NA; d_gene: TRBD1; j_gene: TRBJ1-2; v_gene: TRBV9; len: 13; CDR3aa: CASSEGQGYDYTF; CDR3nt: TGTGCCAGCAGCGAAGGACAGGGCTATGACTACACCTTC
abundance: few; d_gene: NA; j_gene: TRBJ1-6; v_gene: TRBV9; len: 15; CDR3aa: CASSPEPGINSPLHF; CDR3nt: TGTGCCAGCAGCCCAGAACCAGGGATAAATTCACCCCTCCACTTT
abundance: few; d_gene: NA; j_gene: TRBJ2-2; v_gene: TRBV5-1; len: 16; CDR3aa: CASSFPLQGNTGELFF; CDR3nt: TGCGCCAGCAGCTTCCCGCTACAGGGGAACACCGGGGAGCTGTTTTTT
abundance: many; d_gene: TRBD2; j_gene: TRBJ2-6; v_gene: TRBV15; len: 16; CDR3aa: CATSGEGTSGANVLTF; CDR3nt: TGTGCCACCAGTGGGGAGGGAACCTCTGGGGCCAACGTCCTGACTTTC